This TCR beta chain was obtained from a study of cytomegalovirus exposure and HLA in healthy donors. At the level of the study: Unique TCRs numbering around 80 million, obtained from HLA-typed donors, made up an early data release.

Overall study findings and caveats: Across donors, sequencing depth was assumed by presence/absence analyses to be roughly uniform. For most TCR beta V segments, an earlier analysis put the productive rate at about 87% or about 30% of the time.

The CDR3 loop spans 12 amino acids. The germline gives CDR1 SNHLY, CDR2 FYNNEI. With 5 bases removed from V and 1 base from J, the gap between germline ends came to 6 bases. This clone was counted a few times. Its antigen is currently unknown. The PCR was carried out with 60 Vbeta primers and 13 Jbeta primers. Profiled with immunoSEQ multiplex PCR; TCRdb holds only in-frame clones, not every one. The sample records some 100,000 clones, around three quarters being singletons. The sample consisted of PBMCs. V gene TRBV2 combines with J gene TRBJ2-7, with D possibly TRBD1 on 5 matching bases. The receptor was derived from a woman aged 40-49 years in good health and CMV-seropositive. The CDR3 DNA is TGTGCCAGCAGTCGACAGTCCTACGAGCAGTACTTC. Its protein product is CASSRQSYEQYF.